This is a list of T cell receptor beta chains from one sample in a study of shared clonotypes between healthy human individuals. This table comes from immunoSEQ multiplex PCR, and its TCRdb copy is limited to in-frame clones, with some not included. This table holds some 1,400,000 clones, roughly 96% found once. Sequencing input: naive CD4+ T cells sorted from blood. Every receptor here comes from a man between 25 and 39 years old in good health. Both conserved end residues are part of each CDR3. The D gene is left open where the match is weak. Clone size, where shown, is once, few, many, or a class for clones that have expanded.

abundance	j_gene	v_gene	d_gene	CDR3nt	CDR3aa
.	TRBJ1-2	TRBV14	.	TGTGCCAGCAGCCCGAAATTAAACTATGGCTACACCTTC	CASSPKLNYGYTF
.	TRBJ2-3	TRBV27	TRBD2	TGTGCCAGCAGTCCCTCCGGACTAGCGGGAGTGGATACGCAGTATTTT	CASSPSGLAGVDTQYF
.	TRBJ1-1	TRBV25-1	TRBD1	TGTGCCAGCCTATCCCCCCGGGGACAGGTGAACACTGAAGCTTTCTTT	CASLSPRGQVNTEAFF
.	TRBJ2-3	TRBV15	.	TGTGCCACCAGCAGAGCGGGGGCCACAGATACGCAGTATTTT	CATSRAGATDTQYF
.	TRBJ2-3	TRBV9	.	TGTGCCAGCAGCGTTACAGGGACAGATACGCAGTATTTT	CASSVTGTDTQYF
once	TRBJ2-3	TRBV9	TRBD2	TGTGCCAGCAGCTCTCGGACTAGCGGGAGGGTCACAGATACGCAGTATTTT	CASSSRTSGRVTDTQYF
.	TRBJ2-6	TRBV9	.	TGTGCCAGCAGCTCCTTACTTGGGAGAGGGGCTGGGGCCAACGTCCTGACTTTC	CASSSLLGRGAGANVLTF
.	TRBJ2-7	TRBV5-1	.	TGCGCCAGCAGCTGGGGACGGGGAGGCCGCTACGAGCAGTACTTC	CASSWGRGGRYEQYF
.	TRBJ1-1	TRBV11-2	TRBD1	TGTGCCAGCAGCAGGGACAGGGCGGGAACTGAAGCTTTCTTT	CASSRDRAGTEAFF
.	TRBJ2-3	TRBV28	.	TGTGCCAGCAGTGGAATTTTGGATACGCAGTATTTT	CASSGILDTQYF
.	TRBJ1-2	TRBV10-1	TRBD1	TGCGCCAGCAGTCCGGACAGGACTTATGGCTACACCTTC	CASSPDRTYGYTF
.	TRBJ2-7	TRBV5-5	.	TGTGCCAGCAGCTTGGAAAAGATAAGAAGGTACGAGCAGTACTTC	CASSLEKIRRYEQYF
once	TRBJ2-2	TRBV7-9	.	TGTGCCAGCAGCTCAACCGTACAAAAAGGGGAGCCGAACACCGGGGAGCTGTTTTTT	CASSSTVQKGEPNTGELFF
.	TRBJ1-5	TRBV7-6	.	TGTGCCAGCAGCCGAGACGTTGGGTGGGGGAAGGACGCTTCGGAGGATCAGCCCCAGCATTTT	CASSRDVGWGKDASEDQPQHF
.	TRBJ2-5	TRBV2	.	TGTGCCAGCAGCGGGGACCTAGGGGAGACCCAGTACTTC	CASSGDLGETQYF
.	TRBJ1-3	TRBV27	.	TGTGCCAGCAGTTTAAGGGGGGCGGGTTTCTCTGGAAACACCATATATTTT	CASSLRGAGFSGNTIYF
.	TRBJ2-7	TRBV28	.	TGTGCCAGCAGTTTTATGAGACGGTCATACGAGCAGTACTTC	CASSFMRRSYEQYF
.	TRBJ1-1	TRBV10-3	TRBD1	TGTGCCACAATTGGGACAGGGATACAAGCTTTCTTT	CATIGTGIQAFF
.	TRBJ2-5	TRBV6-6	.	TGTGCCAGCAGTTACTCGGGCGGCTGGGAGACCCAGTACTTC	CASSYSGGWETQYF
.	TRBJ2-2	TRBV5-4	TRBD1	TGTGCCAGCAGCTCCGGGACAGGGAACGCCGGGGAGCTGTTTTTT	CASSSGTGNAGELFF
.	TRBJ2-7	TRBV5-6	TRBD2	TGTGCCAGCAGCTTGGCCTCCCCGGGACTAACCATCTACGAGCAGTACTTC	CASSLASPGLTIYEQYF
once	TRBJ2-3	TRBV29-1	.	TGCAGCGTTGTTTCAATCAGGGCTGGCACAGATACGCAGTATTTT	CSVVSIRAGTDTQYF